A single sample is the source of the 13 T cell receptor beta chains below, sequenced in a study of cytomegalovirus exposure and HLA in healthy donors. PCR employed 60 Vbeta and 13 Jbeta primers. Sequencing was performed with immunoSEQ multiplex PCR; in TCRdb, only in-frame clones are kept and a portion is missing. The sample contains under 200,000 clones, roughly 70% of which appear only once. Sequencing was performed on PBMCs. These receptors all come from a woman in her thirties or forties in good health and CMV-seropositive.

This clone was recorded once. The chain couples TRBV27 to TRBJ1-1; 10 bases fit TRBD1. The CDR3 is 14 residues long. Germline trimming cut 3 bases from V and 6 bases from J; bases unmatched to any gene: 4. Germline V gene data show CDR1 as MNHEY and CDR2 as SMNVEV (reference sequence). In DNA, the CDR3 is TGTGCCAGCAGTTTCGACAGGGGGCTCTCTGAAGCTTTCTTT. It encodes CASSFDRGLSEAFF.

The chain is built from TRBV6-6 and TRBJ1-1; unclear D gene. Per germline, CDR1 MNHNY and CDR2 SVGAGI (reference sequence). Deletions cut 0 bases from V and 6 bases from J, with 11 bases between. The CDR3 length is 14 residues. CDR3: CASSYSTEWAEAFF. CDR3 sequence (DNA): TGTGCCAGCAGTTACTCGACTGAGTGGGCTGAAGCTTTCTTT.

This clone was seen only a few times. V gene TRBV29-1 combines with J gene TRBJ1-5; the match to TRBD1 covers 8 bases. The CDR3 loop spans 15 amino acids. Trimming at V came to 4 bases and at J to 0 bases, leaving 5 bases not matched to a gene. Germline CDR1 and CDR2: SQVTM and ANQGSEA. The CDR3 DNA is TGCAGCGTTGCGGCAGGGGGCAATAGCAATCAGCCCCAGCATTTT. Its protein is CSVAAGGNSNQPQHF.

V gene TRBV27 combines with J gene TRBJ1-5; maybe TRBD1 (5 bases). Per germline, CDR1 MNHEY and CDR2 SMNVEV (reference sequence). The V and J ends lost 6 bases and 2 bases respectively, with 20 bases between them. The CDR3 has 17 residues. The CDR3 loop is CASSDFRVFSGNQPQHF. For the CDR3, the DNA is TGTGCCAGCAGCGATTTCAGGGTTTTTTCTGGCAATCAGCCCCAGCATTTT.

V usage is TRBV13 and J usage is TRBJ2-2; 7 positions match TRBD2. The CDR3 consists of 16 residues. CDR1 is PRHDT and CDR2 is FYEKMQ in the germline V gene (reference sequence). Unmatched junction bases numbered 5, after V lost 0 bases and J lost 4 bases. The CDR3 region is CASSLGPPGGTGELFF. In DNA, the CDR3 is TGTGCCAGCAGCTTAGGCCCCCCGGGGGGCACCGGGGAGCTGTTTTTT.

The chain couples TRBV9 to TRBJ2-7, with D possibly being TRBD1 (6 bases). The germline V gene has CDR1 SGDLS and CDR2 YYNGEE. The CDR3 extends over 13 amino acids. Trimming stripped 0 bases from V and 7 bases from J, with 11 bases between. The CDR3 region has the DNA TGTGCCAGCAGCGTAGGACAGGAACGGGAGCAGTACTTC. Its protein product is CASSVGQEREQYF.

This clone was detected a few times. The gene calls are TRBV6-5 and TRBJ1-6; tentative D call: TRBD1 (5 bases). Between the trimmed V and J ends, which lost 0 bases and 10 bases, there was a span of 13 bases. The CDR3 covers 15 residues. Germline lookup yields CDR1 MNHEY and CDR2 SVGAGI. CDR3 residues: CASSYSGPGGSPLHF. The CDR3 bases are TGTGCCAGCAGTTACTCTGGCCCTGGGGGGTCACCCCTCCACTTT.

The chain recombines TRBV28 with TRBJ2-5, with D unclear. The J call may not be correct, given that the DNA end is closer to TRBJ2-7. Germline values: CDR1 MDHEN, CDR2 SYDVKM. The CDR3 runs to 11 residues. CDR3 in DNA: TGTGCCAGCAGTTATCAAAGCGAGCAGTACTTC. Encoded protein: CASSYQSEQYF.

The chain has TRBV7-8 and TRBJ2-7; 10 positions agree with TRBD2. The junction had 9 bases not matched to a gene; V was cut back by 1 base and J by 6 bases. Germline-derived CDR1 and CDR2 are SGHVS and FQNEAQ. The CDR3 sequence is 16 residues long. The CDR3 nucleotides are TGTGCCAGCAGCTTAGGGTGGAGCGGGGGGGCCAGCGAGCAGTACTTC. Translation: CASSLGWSGGASEQYF.

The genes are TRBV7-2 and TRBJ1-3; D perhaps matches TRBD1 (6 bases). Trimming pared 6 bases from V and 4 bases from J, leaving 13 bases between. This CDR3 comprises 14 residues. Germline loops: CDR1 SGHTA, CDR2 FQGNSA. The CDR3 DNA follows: TGTGCCAGCAGTTCCTACAGGGAAGGAAACACCATATATTTT. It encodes CASSSYREGNTIYF.

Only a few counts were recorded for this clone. The CDR3 bases are TGCGCCAGCACCCTGGGGGCCGACTATGGCTACACCTTC. Translation gives CASTLGADYGYTF. The V gene is TRBV5-1, the J gene TRBJ1-2; maybe TRBD1 (6 bases). Trimming took off 6 bases at V and 3 bases at J, with 12 bases between the two ends. The germline V gene has CDR1 SGHRS and CDR2 YFSETQ. The CDR3 runs to 13 residues.

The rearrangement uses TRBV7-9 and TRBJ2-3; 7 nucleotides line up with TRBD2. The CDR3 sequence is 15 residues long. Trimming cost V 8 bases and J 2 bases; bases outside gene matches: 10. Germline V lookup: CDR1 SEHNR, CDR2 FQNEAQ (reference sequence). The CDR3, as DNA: TGTGCCAGCCTCCTTTTCGGGGGGACCACAGATACGCAGTATTTT. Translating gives CASLLFGGTTDTQYF.

CDR3 in amino acids: CASTKGRSNQPQHF. For the CDR3, the DNA is TGTGCCAGCACCAAGGGGCGGTCCAATCAGCCCCAGCATTTT. The chain couples TRBV6-5 to TRBJ1-5, with TRBD1 as a possible D gene (5 bases). Trimming took off 7 bases at V and 3 bases at J, with 13 bases between the two ends. Germline loops: CDR1 MNHEY, CDR2 SVGAGI. This CDR3 is 14 amino acids long.